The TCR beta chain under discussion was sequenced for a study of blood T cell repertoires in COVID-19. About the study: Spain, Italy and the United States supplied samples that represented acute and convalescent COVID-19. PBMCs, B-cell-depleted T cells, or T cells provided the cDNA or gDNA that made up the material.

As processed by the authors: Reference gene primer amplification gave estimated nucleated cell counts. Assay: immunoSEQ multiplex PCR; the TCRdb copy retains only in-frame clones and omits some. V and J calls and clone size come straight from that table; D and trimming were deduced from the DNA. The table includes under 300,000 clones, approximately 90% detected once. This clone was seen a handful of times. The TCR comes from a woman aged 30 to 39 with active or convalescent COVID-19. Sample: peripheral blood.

The CDR3 here is CASSEYGGTQVCGNTIYF. The DNA for the CDR3 is TGCGCCAGCAGTGAGTACGGGGGGACTCAAGTTTGTGGAAACACCATATATTTT. The chain uses TRBV10-1 and TRBJ1-3, with D possibly matching TRBD1 (5 bases). This CDR3 comprises 18 residues. Germline V gene data show CDR1 as WNHNN and CDR2 as SYGVQD (reference sequence). V gave up 1 base and J gave up 3 bases, with 19 bases separating them.